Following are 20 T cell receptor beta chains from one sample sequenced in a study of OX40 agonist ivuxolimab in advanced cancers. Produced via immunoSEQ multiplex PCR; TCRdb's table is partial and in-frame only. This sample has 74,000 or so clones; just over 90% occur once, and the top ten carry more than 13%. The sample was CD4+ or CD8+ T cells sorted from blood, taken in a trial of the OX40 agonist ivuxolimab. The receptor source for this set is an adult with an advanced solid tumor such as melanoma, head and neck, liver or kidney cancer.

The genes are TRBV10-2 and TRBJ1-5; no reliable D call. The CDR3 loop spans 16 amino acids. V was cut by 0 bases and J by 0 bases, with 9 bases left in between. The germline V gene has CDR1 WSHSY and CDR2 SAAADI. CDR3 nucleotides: TGCGCCAGCAGTGAGTCGGGGAGCTATAGCAATCAGCCCCAGCATTTT. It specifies CASSESGSYSNQPQHF.

CDR3 protein: CASSLAPFGGETQYF. The DNA of the CDR3 is TGTGCCAGCAGCTTAGCCCCTTTCGGGGGGGAGACCCAGTACTTC. V usage is TRBV7-2 and J usage is TRBJ2-5; TRBD2 aligns across 7 bases. The V gene end was trimmed by 0 bases and the J gene end by 5 bases; junction bases not matched to a gene: 6. Germline assignment: CDR1 SGHTA and CDR2 FQGNSA. The CDR3 consists of 15 residues.

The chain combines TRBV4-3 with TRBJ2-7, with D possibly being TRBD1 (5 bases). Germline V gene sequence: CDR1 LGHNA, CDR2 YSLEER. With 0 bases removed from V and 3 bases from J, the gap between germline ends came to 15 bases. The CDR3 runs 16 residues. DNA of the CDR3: TGCGCCAGCAGCCAAGATAGTGGGGCAGGGAACTACGAGCAGTACTTC. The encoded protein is CASSQDSGAGNYEQYF.

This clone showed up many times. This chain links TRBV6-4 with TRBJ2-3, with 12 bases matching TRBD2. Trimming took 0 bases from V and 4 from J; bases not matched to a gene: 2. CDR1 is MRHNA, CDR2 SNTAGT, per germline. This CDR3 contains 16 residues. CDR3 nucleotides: TGTGCCAGCAGTGACTCGTCTAGCGGGGGGGCAGATACGCAGTATTTT. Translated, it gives CASSDSSSGGADTQYF.

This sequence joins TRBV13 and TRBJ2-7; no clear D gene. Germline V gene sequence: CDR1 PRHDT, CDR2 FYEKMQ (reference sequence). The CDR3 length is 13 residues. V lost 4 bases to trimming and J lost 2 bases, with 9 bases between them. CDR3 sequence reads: CASSYRYTYEQYF. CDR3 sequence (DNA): TGTGCCAGCAGCTATAGATATACCTACGAGCAGTACTTC.

CDR3 amino acids: CATSSLTGGVNYGYTF. CDR3 nucleotide sequence: TGTGCCACCAGCAGTTTGACAGGGGGAGTTAACTATGGCTACACCTTC. The V gene is TRBV15, the J gene TRBJ1-2, with 9 nucleotides matching TRBD1. With 3 bases clipped from V and 1 base from J, the junction kept 6 bases outside the gene matches. Germline V gene sequence: CDR1 LNHNV, CDR2 YYDKDF (reference sequence). This CDR3 contains 16 residues.

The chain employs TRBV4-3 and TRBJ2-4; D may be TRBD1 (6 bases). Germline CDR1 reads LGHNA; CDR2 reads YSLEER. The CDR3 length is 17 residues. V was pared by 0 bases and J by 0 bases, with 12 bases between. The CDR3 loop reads CASSQDRWGLAKNIQYF. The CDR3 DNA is TGCGCCAGCAGCCAAGATCGGTGGGGGCTAGCCAAAAACATTCAGTACTTC.

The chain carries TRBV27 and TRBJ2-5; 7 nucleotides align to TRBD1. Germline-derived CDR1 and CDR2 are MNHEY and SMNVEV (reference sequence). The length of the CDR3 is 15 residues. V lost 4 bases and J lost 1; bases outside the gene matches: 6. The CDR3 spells CASSSSTGSQETQYF. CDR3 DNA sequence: TGTGCCAGCAGTTCATCGACAGGGTCCCAAGAGACCCAGTACTTC.

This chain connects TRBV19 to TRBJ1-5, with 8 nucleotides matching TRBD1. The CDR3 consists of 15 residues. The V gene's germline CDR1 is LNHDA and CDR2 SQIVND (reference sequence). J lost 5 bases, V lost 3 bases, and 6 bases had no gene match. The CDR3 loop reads CASSIFQDRDQPQHF. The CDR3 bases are TGTGCCAGTAGTATTTTTCAGGACAGGGATCAGCCCCAGCATTTT.

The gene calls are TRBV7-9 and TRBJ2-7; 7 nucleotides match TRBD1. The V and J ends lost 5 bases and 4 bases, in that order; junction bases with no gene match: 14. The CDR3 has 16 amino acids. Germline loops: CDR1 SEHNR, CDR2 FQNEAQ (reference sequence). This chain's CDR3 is CASSPSRDREPYEQYF. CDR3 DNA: TGTGCCAGCAGCCCTAGTCGAGACAGGGAACCATACGAGCAGTACTTC. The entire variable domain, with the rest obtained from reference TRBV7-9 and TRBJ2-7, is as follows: DTGVSQNPRHKITKRGQNVTFRCDPISEHNRLYWYRQTLGQGPEFLTYFQNEAQLEKSRLLSDRFSAERPKGSFSTLEIQRTEQGDSAMYLCASSPSRDREPYEQYFGPGTRLTVT.

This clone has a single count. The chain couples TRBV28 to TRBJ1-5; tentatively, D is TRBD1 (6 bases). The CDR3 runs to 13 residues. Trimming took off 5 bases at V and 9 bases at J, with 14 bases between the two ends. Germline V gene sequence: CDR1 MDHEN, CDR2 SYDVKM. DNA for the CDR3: TGTGCCAGCAGTCCCCCGGGGGCCTGGCCCCAGCATTTT. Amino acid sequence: CASSPPGAWPQHF.

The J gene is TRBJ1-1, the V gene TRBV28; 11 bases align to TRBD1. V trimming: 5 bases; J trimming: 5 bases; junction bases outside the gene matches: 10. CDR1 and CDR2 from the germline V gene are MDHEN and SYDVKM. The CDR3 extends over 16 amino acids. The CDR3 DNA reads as TGTGCCAGCAGTCCTACAAGGACAGGGGGCTATACTGAAGCTTTCTTT. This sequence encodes CASSPTRTGGYTEAFF.

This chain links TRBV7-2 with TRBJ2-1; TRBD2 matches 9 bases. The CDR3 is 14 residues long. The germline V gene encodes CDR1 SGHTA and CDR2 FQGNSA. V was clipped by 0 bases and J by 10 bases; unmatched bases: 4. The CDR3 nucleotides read TGTGCCAGCAGCTTAGCGGAGGCGGGGGGGGAGCAGTTCTTC. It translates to CASSLAEAGGEQFF.

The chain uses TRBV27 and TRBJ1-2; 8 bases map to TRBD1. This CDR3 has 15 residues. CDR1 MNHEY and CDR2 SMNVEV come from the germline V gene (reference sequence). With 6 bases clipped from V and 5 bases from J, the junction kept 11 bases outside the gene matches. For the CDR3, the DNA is TGTGCCAGCAGCCCTCGACAGGGGTCCGAATATGGCTACACCTTC. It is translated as CASSPRQGSEYGYTF.

Here the CDR3 DNA reads TGCGCCAGCAGGAGGGATTTAAGGAGCGGGGGACCAACAGATACGCAGTATTTT. Protein: CASRRDLRSGGPTDTQYF. The rearrangement joins TRBV10-2 to TRBJ2-3; 8 bases map to TRBD2. The CDR3 is 18 amino acids. Trimming took 6 bases from V and 3 from J; bases not matched to a gene: 17. CDR1 is WSHSY and CDR2 is SAAADI in the germline V gene.

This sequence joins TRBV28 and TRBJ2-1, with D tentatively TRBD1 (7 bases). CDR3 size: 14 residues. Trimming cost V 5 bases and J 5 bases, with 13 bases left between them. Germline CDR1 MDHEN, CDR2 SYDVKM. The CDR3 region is CASSPQGGHNEQFF. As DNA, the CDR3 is TGTGCCAGCAGTCCCCAGGGGGGCCACAATGAGCAGTTCTTC.

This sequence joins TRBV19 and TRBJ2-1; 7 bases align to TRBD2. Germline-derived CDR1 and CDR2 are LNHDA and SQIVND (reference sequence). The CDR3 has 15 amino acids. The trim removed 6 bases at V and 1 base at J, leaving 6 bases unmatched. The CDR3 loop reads CASSLLATSYNEQFF. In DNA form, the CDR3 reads TGTGCCAGTAGCCTACTAGCGACTTCCTACAATGAGCAGTTCTTC.

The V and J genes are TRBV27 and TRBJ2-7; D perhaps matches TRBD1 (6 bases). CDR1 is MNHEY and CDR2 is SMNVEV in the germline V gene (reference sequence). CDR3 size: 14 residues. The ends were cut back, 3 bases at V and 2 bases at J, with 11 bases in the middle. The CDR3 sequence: CASSFTRDTYEQYF. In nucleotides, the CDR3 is TGTGCCAGCAGTTTCACCCGGGACACCTACGAGCAGTACTTC.

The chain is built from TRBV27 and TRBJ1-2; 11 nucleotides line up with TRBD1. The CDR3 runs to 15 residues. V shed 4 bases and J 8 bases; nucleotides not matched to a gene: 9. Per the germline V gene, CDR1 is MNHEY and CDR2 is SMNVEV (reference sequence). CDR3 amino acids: CASSYGGQGVGGYTF. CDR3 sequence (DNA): TGTGCCAGCAGTTATGGGGGACAGGGGGTCGGCGGCTACACCTTC.

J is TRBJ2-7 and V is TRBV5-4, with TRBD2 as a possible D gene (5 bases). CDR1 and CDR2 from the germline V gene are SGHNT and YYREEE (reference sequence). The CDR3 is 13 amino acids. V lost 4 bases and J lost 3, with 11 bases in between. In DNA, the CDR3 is TGTGCCAGCAGCCCGGACGGACTCTACGAGCAGTACTTC. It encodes CASSPDGLYEQYF.